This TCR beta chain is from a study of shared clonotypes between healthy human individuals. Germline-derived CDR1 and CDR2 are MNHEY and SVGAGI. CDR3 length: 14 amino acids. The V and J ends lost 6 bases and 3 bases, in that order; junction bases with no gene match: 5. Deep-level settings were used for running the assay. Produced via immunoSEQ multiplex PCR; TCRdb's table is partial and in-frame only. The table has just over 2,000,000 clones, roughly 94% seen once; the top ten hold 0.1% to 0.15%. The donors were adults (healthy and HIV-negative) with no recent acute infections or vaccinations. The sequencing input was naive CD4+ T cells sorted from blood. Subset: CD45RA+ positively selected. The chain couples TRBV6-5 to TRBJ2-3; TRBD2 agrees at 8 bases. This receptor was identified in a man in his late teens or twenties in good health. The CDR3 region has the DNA TGTGCCAGCAGGCGGGGGGCCATAACAGATACGCAGTATTTT. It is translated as CASRRGAITDTQYF.